This T cell receptor (beta chain) was identified during a study of tumor-infiltrating lymphocytes in primary liver carcinoma. Whole-study context: There were tumors of stage T1-T3 N0M0, each 4.2 to 10 cm across.

From 500 to 600 ng of total RNA, TCR beta-specific cDNA was reverse-transcribed using a constant-region primer. Modified slightly, ARM-PCR produced TCR beta libraries over three nested multiplex PCR rounds. TCRdb used MiXCR to reprocess the multiplex PCR reads, holding one entry per CDR3 protein. The table includes under 200,000 distinct CDR3 sequences, over 80% detected once. Notes on this clonotype: The target antigen is unknown.

Study outcomes and limitations: The 250 largest clones made up significantly more of tumor than blood repertoires (p = 0.039).

Both RNA and DNA were isolated together from about 20-30 mg of bulk tissue that had not been sorted. This receptor was obtained from a man in his forties or fifties with primary liver carcinoma and hepatitis B virus infection. Specimen: tumor tissue from primary liver carcinoma.

CDR3 residues: CASREGGVPNEQFF. The DNA of the CDR3 is TGTGCCAGCAGGGAGGGCGGGGTTCCCAATGAGCAGTTCTTC. The chain carries TRBV25-1 and TRBJ2-1, with D possibly TRBD2 on 6 matching bases. The length of the CDR3 is 14 residues. Trimming shortened V by 6 bases and J by 6 bases, and 15 bases separated the two germline ends. Germline V gene lookup returns CDR1 MGHDK and CDR2 SYGVNS.